This TCR beta chain originates from a study of PD-1 blockade in classical Hodgkin lymphoma. Background on the study: Each patient was given nivolumab 3 mg/kg through a vein every 2 weeks.

The repertoire was sequenced with immunoSEQ multiplex PCR; TCRdb's copy has only in-frame clones and lacks some. The profile shows 42,000 or so clones, around 86% of them singletons. Every patient was affected by relapse after autologous stem cell transplantation, while exposure to brentuximab vedotin was not uniform. The source material was peripheral blood mononuclear cells (PBMCs), sampled before the second cycle of nivolumab. This sequence originates from a human donor with classical Hodgkin lymphoma.

The CDR3 loop is CASTPSGQFEEQFF. For the CDR3, the DNA is TGTGCCAGCACCCCCTCGGGACAGTTCGAGGAGCAGTTCTTC. The V gene is TRBV27, the J gene TRBJ2-1; 7 bases map to TRBD1. CDR3 length: 14 residues. The junction had 13 bases not matched to a gene; V was cut back by 7 bases and J by 10 bases. CDR1 is MNHEY and CDR2 is SMNVEV in the germline V gene (reference sequence).